Sequencing of this TCR beta chain was carried out in a study of early T cells in non-severe SARS-CoV-2 infection. This CDR3 spans 14 amino acids. The germline gives CDR1 SGHTA, CDR2 FQGNSA. Trimming took off 5 bases at V and 9 bases at J, with 17 bases between the two ends. TCRdb used MiXCR to reprocess the 5' RACE reads, holding one entry per CDR3 protein. The data hold 68,000 or so distinct CDR3 sequences, with more than 9% observed a single time. This clonotype was seen at least ten times. The source of this sequence is an adult who was a healthcare worker with PCR-confirmed SARS-CoV-2 infection or an uninfected control (not recorded which). The sequencing sample was made of whole blood. The chain recombines TRBV7-2 with TRBJ1-5; D not certain. This CDR3 is CASSPDPRGRPQHF. For the CDR3, the DNA is TGTGCCAGCAGCCCGGACCCCAGAGGGAGGCCCCAGCATTTT.